The text below deals with one T cell receptor (beta chain). The antigen remains undetermined. The sample originates from a study of shared clonotypes between healthy human individuals. Overall study findings and caveats: Naive CD4 clonotypes were shared across several donors at 4% to 5%.

Each donor was a Caucasian adult residing in Nashville, Tennessee. In the authors' workflow: ImmunoSEQ yielded junction-only sequences lacking quality scores, so filtering differed. The table came from immunoSEQ multiplex PCR; TCRdb's copy has only in-frame clones and leaves some out. That table furnishes V, J and clone size, whereas the DNA furnished D and trimming. Of about 960,000 clones in the sample, 76% were seen once. With V trimmed by 0 bases and J by 5 bases, 3 bases remained unmatched. The germline V gene has CDR1 SGHRS and CDR2 YFSETQ. CDR3 size: 14 residues. Sequenced input: memory CD4+ T cells sorted from blood. This sample's subset: CD45RA-negative fraction. The rearrangement links TRBV5-1 to TRBJ2-7; TRBD1 matches 9 bases. This sequence was found in a man between 18 and 29 years old in good health. As DNA, the CDR3 is TGCGCCAGCAGCTTGGGGGGACAGGGCCACGAGCAGTACTTC. Translating gives CASSLGGQGHEQYF. The entire variable domain, with the rest obtained from reference TRBV5-1 and TRBJ2-7, is as follows: KAGVTQTPRYLIKTRGQQVTLSCSPISGHRSVSWYQQTPGQGLQFLFEYFSETQRNKGNFPGRFSGRQFSNSRSEMNVSTLELGDSALYLCASSLGGQGHEQYFGPGTRLTVT.